Each of the 11 T cell receptor beta chains below was sequenced from the same sample in a study of vaccination and CD4 T cells after COVID-19. The assay that was used to sequence DNA from cultured CD4+ T cells was the Oncomine TCR Beta short-read assay. TCRdb reanalysed the PCR reads using MiXCR and keeps one entry per CDR3 protein. The data hold approximately 22,000 distinct CDR3 sequences, with approximately 57% observed a single time. These receptors are not linked to any known antigen. Indicated treatment: roughly ten-day PBMC culture with coronavirus spike peptide pools or control peptides (ViraFEST assay). Material: CD4+ T cells from blood, cultured in vitro, obtained after SARS-CoV-2 vaccination. These receptors were obtained from a human donor who received a COVID-19 vaccine.

This sequence joins TRBV20-1 and TRBJ1-2; TRBD1 might be the D (5 bases). This CDR3 has 13 residues. Trimming took off 4 bases at V and 8 bases at J, with 17 bases between the two ends. The germline V gene encodes CDR1 DFQATT and CDR2 SNEGSKA (reference sequence). CDR3 sequence reads: CSAIRGGYEGYTF. DNA for the CDR3: TGCAGTGCTATTCGGGGCGGCTATGAGGGCTACACCTTC.

The V call is TRBV25-1, the J call TRBJ1-6; possible D gene TRBD1, 6 bases. Trimming cost V 8 bases and J 3 bases, with 8 bases left between them. The CDR3 has 13 residues. The germline gives CDR1 MGHDK, CDR2 SYGVNS. The CDR3 is CASLGHYNSPLHF. Written as DNA, the CDR3 is TGTGCCAGCTTGGGACACTATAATTCACCCCTCCACTTT.

The chain is built from TRBV29-1 and TRBJ1-5; 9 bases match TRBD1. The CDR3 totals 16 residues. Germline-derived CDR1 and CDR2 are SQVTM and ANQGSEA. V lost 6 bases to trimming and J lost 3 bases; unmatched junction nucleotides: 12. DNA of the CDR3: TGCAGCGTGACCTTATCCGGGACAGGGTACAATCAGCCCCAGCATTTT. It specifies CSVTLSGTGYNQPQHF.

This clonotype was picked up one time. This sequence joins TRBV20-1 and TRBJ2-1, with 12 bases matching TRBD2. This CDR3 spans 20 amino acids. V gave up 0 bases and J gave up 8 bases; unmatched junction bases: 20. The germline V gene encodes CDR1 DFQATT and CDR2 SNEGSKA (reference sequence). CDR3 DNA: TGCAGTGCTAGAGATATGGGGTTTTCCCTAGCGGGGGGGCTTTCAGATGAGCAGTTCTTC. Its protein is CSARDMGFSLAGGLSDEQFF.

This clonotype has just a few counts. The chain recombines TRBV6-5 with TRBJ1-6; a weak D match, TRBD1 (5 bases). CDR1 MNHEY and CDR2 SVGAGI come from the germline V gene. Between the trimmed V and J ends, which lost 2 bases and 7 bases, there was a span of 12 bases. CDR3 length: 15 residues. The CDR3 DNA follows: TGTGCCAGCAGTTACACGACCGAGGGGAATTCACCCCTCCACTTT. Protein sequence: CASSYTTEGNSPLHF.

The chain is built from TRBV19 and TRBJ1-2; 11 bases align to TRBD1. Looked up from germline, CDR1 is LNHDA and CDR2 is SQIVND (reference sequence). Trimming cost V 4 bases and J 6 bases; bases outside gene matches: 1. CDR3 length: 13 amino acids. This chain's CDR3 is CASSTDRGHGYTF. Written as DNA, the CDR3 is TGTGCCAGTAGTACGGACAGGGGGCATGGCTACACCTTC.

This clonotype was seen only a few times. This chain joins TRBV24-1 and TRBJ1-2, with a weak D call TRBD1 (6 bases). CDR1 and CDR2 from the germline V gene are KGHDR and SFDVKD. Between the trimmed V and J ends, which lost 3 bases and 2 bases, there was a span of 9 bases. This CDR3 region has 14 residues. The CDR3: CATSDLDRNYGYTF. The CDR3 nucleotides read TGTGCCACCAGTGATCTGGACAGAAACTATGGCTACACCTTC.

The V gene is TRBV2, the J gene TRBJ2-1; 12 bases fit TRBD2. The CDR3 runs to 16 residues. The V segment lost 1 base and the J segment 9 bases; nucleotides outside the gene matches: 7. Per germline, CDR1 SNHLY and CDR2 FYNNEI. The CDR3, as DNA: TGTGCCAGCAGTGAAGGGCTAGCGGGGGGGTTTGGTGAGCAGTTCTTC. It codes for CASSEGLAGGFGEQFF.

The genes are TRBV12-3 or TRBV12-4 and TRBJ2-7; TRBD1 might be the D (6 bases). The CDR3 totals 15 residues. V was shortened by 3 bases and J by 7 bases, with 19 bases between the two germline ends. In DNA form, the CDR3 reads TGTGCCAGCAGTTTGTCCCCCGACAGGTCGCGGGAGCAGTACTTC. This sequence encodes CASSLSPDRSREQYF.

J is TRBJ1-6 and V is TRBV6-5; D possibly corresponds to TRBD1 (5 bases). The CDR3 covers 15 residues. Germline loops: CDR1 MNHEY, CDR2 SVGAGI. The ends were cut back, 2 bases at V and 8 bases at J, with 13 bases in the middle. CDR3 loop: CASSYAVQAYSPLHF. The CDR3 DNA reads as TGTGCCAGCAGTTACGCAGTACAGGCTTATTCACCCCTCCACTTT.

The chain recombines TRBV27 with TRBJ1-6; 7 bases line up with TRBD1. CDR3 length equals 13 residues. V was clipped by 8 bases and J by 6 bases; unmatched bases: 4. Germline CDR1 reads MNHEY; CDR2 reads SMNVEV (reference sequence). The CDR3 loop reads CASGDRVNSPLHF. Here the CDR3 DNA reads TGTGCCAGCGGAGACAGGGTTAATTCACCCCTCCACTTT.